This TCR beta chain was recovered during a study of shared clonotypes between healthy human individuals. Study results and limitations: Specimens sampled were limited to blood, with tissue repertoires likely differing. Compared with memory subsets, naive subsets generally had larger estimated richness.

The assay was run at deep level. The table came from immunoSEQ multiplex PCR; TCRdb's copy has only in-frame clones and leaves some out. The sample yields around 690,000 clones, about 90% seen once. As for this clone: The antigen is undetermined.

The V end lost 4 bases, the J end lost 4 bases, and 8 bases lay between the germline ends. In germline, CDR1 is SGHAT, CDR2 FQNNGV. The CDR3 length is 12 residues. The source is a man aged 18 to 30 in good health. Some clones in this sample may be carry-over from other donors' samples. The chain recombines TRBV11-2 with TRBJ2-7; D is ambiguous. Sequenced material: memory CD8+ T cells from PBMCs. As for subset: CD45RO+ cells pooled with CCR7-negative TemRA cells. CDR3 sequence reads: CASSSGTYEQYF. Here the CDR3 DNA reads TGTGCCAGCAGCTCAGGCACTTACGAGCAGTACTTC.